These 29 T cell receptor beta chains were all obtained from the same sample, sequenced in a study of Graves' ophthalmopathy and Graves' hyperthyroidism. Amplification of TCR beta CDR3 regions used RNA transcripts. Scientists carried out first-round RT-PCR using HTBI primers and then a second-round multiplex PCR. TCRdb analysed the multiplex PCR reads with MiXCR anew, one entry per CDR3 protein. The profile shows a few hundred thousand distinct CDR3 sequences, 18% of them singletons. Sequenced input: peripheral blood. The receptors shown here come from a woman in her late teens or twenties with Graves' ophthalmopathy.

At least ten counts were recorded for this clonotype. CDR3 coding DNA: TGCAGTGCCCCGGCCAGGGGTGGAAATCAGCCCCAGCATTTT. Protein product: CSAPARGGNQPQHF. The chain uses TRBV20-1 and TRBJ1-5; a possible D gene is TRBD1 (6 bases). The V and J ends lost 6 bases and 4 bases respectively, with 16 bases between them. Per germline, CDR1 DFQATT and CDR2 SNEGSKA (reference sequence). The CDR3 has 14 amino acids.

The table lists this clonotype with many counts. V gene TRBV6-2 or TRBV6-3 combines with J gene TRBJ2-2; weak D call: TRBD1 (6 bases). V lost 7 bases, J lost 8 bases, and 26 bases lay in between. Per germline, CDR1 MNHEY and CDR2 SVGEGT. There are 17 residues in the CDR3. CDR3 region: CASNRRVMGDTSGELFF. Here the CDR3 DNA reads TGTGCCAGCAATAGAAGGGTGATGGGGGACACATCAGGGGAGCTGTTTTTT.

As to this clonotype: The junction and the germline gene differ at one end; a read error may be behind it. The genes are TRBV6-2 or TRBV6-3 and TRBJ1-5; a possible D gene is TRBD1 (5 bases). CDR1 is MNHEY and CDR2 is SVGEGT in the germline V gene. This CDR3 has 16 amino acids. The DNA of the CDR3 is TGTGCCAGCAGATACTCCGGGGGGAGGACCTTCCAGCCCCAGCATTTT. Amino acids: CASRYSGGRTFQPQHF.

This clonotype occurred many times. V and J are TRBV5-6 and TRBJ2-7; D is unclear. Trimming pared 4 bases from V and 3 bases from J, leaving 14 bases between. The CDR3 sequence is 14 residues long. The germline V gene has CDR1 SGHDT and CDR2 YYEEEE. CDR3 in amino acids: CASSTRLGNYEQYF. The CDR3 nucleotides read TGTGCCAGCAGCACCAGACTGGGGAACTACGAGCAGTACTTC.

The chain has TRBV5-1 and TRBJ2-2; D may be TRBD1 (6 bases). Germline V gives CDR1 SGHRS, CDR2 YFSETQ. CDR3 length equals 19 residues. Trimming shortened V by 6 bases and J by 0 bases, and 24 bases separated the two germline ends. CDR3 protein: CASNPTSTGSISNTGELFF. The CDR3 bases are TGCGCCAGCAACCCTACTTCTACAGGGTCCATTTCGAACACCGGGGAGCTGTTTTTT.

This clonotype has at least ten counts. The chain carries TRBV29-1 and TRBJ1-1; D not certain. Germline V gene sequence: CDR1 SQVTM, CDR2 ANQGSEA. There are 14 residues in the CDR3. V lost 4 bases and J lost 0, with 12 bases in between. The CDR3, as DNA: TGCAGCGTTGCGCGACTTGGTTTGAACACTGAAGCTTTCTTT. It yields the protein CSVARLGLNTEAFF.

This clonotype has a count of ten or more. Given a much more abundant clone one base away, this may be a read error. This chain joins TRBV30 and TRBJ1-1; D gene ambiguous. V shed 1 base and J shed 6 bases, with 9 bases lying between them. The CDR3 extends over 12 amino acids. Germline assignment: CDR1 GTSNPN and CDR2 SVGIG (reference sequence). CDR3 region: CAWSGVEAEAFF. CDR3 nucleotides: TGTGCCTGGAGTGGCGTGGAGGCTGAAGCTTTCTTT.

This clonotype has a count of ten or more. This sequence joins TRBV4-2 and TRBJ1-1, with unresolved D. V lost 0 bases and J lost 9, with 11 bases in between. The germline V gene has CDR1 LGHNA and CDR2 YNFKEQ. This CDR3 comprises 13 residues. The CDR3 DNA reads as TGTGCCAGCAGCCAAGATCCCCAGGCCCAAGCTTTCTTT. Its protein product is CASSQDPQAQAFF.

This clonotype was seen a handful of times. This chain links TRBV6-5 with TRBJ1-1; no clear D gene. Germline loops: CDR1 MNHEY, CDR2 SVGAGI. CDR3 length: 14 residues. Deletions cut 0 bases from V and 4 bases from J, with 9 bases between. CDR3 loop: CASSYSGFVTEAFF. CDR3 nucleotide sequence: TGTGCCAGCAGTTACTCAGGGTTTGTCACTGAAGCTTTCTTT.

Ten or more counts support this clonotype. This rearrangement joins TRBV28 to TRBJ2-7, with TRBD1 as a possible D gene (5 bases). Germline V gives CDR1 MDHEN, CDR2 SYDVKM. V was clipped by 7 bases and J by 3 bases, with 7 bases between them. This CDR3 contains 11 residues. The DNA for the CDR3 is TGTGCCAGCATTCAGGGCTACGAGCAGTACTTC. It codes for CASIQGYEQYF.

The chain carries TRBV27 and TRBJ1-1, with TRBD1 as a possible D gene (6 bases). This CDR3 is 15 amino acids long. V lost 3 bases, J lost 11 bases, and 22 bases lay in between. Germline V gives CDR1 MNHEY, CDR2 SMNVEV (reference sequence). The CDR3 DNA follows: TGTGCCAGCAGTTTCACGGTGGGGGGGCGGACCCGGGCTTTCTTT. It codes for CASSFTVGGRTRAFF.

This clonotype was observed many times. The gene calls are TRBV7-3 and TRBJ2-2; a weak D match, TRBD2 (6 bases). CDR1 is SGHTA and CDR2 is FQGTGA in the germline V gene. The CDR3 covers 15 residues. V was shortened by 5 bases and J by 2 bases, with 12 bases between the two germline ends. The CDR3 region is CASSPRGGNTGELFF. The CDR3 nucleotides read TGTGCCAGCAGCCCGCGGGGCGGTAACACCGGGGAGCTGTTTTTT.

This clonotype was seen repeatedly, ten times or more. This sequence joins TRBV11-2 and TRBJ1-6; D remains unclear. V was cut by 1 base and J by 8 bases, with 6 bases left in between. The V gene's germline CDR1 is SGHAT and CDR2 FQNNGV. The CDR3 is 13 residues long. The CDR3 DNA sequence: TGTGCCAGCAGCTTAGGGATCGATTCACCCCTCCACTTT. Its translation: CASSLGIDSPLHF.

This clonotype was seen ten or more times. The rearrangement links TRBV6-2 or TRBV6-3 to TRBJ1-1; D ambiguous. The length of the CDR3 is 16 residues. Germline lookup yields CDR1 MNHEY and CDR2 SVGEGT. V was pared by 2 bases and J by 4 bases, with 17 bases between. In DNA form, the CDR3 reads TGTGCCAGCAGTTACCTCAACCCCGAATTCCCCACTGAAGCTTTCTTT. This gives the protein CASSYLNPEFPTEAFF.

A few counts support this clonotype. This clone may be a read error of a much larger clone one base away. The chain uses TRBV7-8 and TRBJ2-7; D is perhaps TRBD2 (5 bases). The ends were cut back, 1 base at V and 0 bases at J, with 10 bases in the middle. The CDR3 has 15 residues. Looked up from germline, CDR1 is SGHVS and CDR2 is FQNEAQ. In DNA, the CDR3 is TGTGCCAGCAGCTTAGTCCCGGGAAACTCCTACGAGCAGTACTTC. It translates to CASSLVPGNSYEQYF. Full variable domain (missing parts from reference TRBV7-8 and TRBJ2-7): GAGVSQSPRYKVAKRGQDVALRCDPISGHVSLFWYQQALGQGPEFLTYFQNEAQLDKSGLPSDRFFAERPEGSVSTLKIQRTQQEDSAVYLCASSLVPGNSYEQYFGPGTRLTVT.

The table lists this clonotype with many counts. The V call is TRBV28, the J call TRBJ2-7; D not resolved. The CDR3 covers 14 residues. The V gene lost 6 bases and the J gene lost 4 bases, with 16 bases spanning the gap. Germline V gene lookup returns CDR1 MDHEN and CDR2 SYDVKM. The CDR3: CASRRDGWVYEQYF. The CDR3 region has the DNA TGTGCCAGCAGGAGAGACGGGTGGGTGTACGAGCAGTACTTC.

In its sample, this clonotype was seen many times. The CDR3 DNA reads as TGTGCCAGCGAACCTCCCCGGGACAGGGGCCTCAATCAGCCCCAGCATTTT. As protein: CASEPPRDRGLNQPQHF. The J gene is TRBJ1-5, the V gene TRBV6-5; 10 positions match TRBD1. Germline CDR1 and CDR2: MNHEY and SVGAGI. V shed 8 bases and J 3 bases; nucleotides not matched to a gene: 13. The CDR3 consists of 17 residues.

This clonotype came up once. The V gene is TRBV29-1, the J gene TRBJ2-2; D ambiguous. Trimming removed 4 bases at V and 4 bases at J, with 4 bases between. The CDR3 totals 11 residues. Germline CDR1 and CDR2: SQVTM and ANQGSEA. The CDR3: CSVAATGELFF. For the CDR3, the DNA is TGCAGCGTTGCCGCCACCGGGGAGCTGTTTTTT.

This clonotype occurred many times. The DNA for the CDR3 is TGTGCCAGCAGTTCCGGACAGGGCACTGAAGCTTTCTTT. The encoded protein is CASSSGQGTEAFF. The genes are TRBV12-3 or TRBV12-4 and TRBJ1-1, with TRBD1 matching over 8 bases. The CDR3 has 13 residues. V shed 4 bases and J 4 bases; nucleotides not matched to a gene: 2.

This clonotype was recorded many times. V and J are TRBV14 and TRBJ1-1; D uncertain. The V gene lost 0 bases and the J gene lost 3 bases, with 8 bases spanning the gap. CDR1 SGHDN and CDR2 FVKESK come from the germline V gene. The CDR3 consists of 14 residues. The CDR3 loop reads CASSQDLSYTEAFF. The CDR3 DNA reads TGTGCCAGCAGCCAAGATCTGAGTTACACTGAAGCTTTCTTT.

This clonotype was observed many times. CDR3 amino acids: CASLGPSGRKLAKNIQYF. CDR3 in DNA: TGTGCCAGCTTAGGCCCTAGCGGGAGGAAGCTAGCCAAAAACATTCAGTACTTC. The J gene is TRBJ2-4, the V gene TRBV25-1, with TRBD2 identical over 11 bases. Germline loops: CDR1 MGHDK, CDR2 SYGVNS. There are 18 residues in the CDR3. V was pared by 8 bases and J by 0 bases, with 12 bases of the junction left unmatched.

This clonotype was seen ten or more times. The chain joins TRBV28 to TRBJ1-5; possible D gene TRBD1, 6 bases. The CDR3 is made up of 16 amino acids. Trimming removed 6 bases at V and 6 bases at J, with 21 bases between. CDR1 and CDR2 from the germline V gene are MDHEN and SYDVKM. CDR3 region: CASSHRDQGRSQPQHF. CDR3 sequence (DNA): TGTGCCAGCAGCCATAGGGACCAGGGGAGGAGTCAGCCCCAGCATTTT.

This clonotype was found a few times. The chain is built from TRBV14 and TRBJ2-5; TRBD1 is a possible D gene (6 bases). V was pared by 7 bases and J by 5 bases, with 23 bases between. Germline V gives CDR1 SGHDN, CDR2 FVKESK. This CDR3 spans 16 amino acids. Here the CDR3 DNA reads TGTGCCAGCAAGGGGCCCCCCACAGGGCCCCAGGAGACCCAGTACTTC. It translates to CASKGPPTGPQETQYF.

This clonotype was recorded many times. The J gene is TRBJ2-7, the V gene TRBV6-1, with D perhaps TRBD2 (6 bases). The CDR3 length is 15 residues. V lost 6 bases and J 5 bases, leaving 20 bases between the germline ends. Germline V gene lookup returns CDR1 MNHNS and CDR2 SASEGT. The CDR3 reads CASSTRPAGMDEQYF. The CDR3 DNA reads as TGTGCCAGCAGCACCAGGCCAGCGGGTATGGACGAGCAGTACTTC.

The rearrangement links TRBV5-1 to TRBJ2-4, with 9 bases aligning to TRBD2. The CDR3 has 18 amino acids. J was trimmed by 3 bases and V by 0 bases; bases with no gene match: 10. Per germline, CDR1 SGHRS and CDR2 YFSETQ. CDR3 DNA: TGCGCCAGCAGCTTGGGCCCTTCTAGCGGGGCGGACAAAAACATTCAGTACTTC. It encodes CASSLGPSSGADKNIQYF.

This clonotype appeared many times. DNA of the CDR3: TGTGCCAGCTCGACAGGGCAGTCCTACGAGCAGTACTTC. Encoded protein: CASSTGQSYEQYF. This chain joins TRBV18 and TRBJ2-7; 7 nucleotides line up with TRBD1. Germline V CDR1 and CDR2: KGHSH, LQKENI. There are 13 residues in the CDR3. The ends lost 6 bases at V and 1 base at J; junction bases unmatched: 3.

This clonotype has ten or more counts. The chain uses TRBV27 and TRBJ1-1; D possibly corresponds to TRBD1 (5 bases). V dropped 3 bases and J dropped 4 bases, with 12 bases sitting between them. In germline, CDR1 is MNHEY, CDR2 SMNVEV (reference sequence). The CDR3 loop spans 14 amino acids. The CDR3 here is CASSFAQESTEAFF. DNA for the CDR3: TGTGCCAGCAGTTTCGCACAGGAAAGCACTGAAGCTTTCTTT.

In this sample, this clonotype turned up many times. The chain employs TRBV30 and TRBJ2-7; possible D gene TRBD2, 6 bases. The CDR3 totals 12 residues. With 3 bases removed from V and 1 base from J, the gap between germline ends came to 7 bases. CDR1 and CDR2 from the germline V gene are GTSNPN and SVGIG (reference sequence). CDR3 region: CAWSAGSYEQYF. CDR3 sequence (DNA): TGTGCCTGGAGCGCGGGATCCTACGAGCAGTACTTC.

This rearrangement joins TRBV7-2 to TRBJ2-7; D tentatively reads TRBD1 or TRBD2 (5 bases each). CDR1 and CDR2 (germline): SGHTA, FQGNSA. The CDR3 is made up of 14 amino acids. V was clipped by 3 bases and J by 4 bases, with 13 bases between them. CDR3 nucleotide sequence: TGTGCCAGCAGCTTTTCTGGGACCTTGTACGAGCAGTACTTC. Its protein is CASSFSGTLYEQYF.